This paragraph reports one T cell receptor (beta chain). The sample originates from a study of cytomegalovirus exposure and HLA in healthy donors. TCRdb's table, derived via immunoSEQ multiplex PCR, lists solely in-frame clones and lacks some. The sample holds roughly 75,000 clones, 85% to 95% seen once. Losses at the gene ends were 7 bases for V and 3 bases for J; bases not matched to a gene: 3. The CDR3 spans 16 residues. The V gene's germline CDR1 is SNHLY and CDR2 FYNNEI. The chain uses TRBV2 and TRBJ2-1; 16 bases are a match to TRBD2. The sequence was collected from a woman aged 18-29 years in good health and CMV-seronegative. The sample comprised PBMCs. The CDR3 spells CASKGLAGGGYNEQFF. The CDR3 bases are TGTGCCAGCAAGGGACTAGCGGGGGGGGGCTACAATGAGCAGTTCTTC.